A single sample gave rise to the 5 T cell receptor beta chains below, sequenced in a study of Ad26.COV2.S vaccination and SARS-CoV-2 variants. As to treatment: 15 to 20 received Ad26.COV2.S at low or high dose, single or two shots; several received placebo; per-sample allocation not given. Day 63 following the first vaccine or placebo injection was when the samples were taken. Produced via immunoSEQ multiplex PCR; TCRdb's table is partial and in-frame only. The table has some 340,000 clones, more than 70% seen once. This sample comprised peripheral blood, obtained in a trial of Ad26.COV2.S vaccine versus placebo. These receptors were taken from a person between 18 and 65 years old who received the Ad26.COV2.S COVID-19 vaccine or a placebo.

V is TRBV12-5 and J is TRBJ2-7, with D unresolved. Germline V gene lookup returns CDR1 LGHNT and CDR2 FRNRAP. The CDR3 is 17 amino acids. V was clipped by 0 bases and J by 2 bases, with 17 bases between them. CDR3 in amino acids: CASGLVPPWMDTYEQYF. The DNA of the CDR3 is TGTGCTAGTGGTTTGGTACCCCCATGGATGGATACCTACGAGCAGTACTTC.

This clone has only one observation. The genes are TRBV5-1 and TRBJ2-1, with TRBD1 identical over 7 bases. Per the germline V gene, CDR1 is SGHRS and CDR2 is YFSETQ. With 1 base clipped from V and 4 bases from J, the junction kept 5 bases outside the gene matches. The CDR3 totals 15 residues. In DNA form, the CDR3 reads TGCGCCAGCAGCTTGTTTGACAGGGAGTACAATGAGCAGTTCTTC. It is translated as CASSLFDREYNEQFF.

The chain has TRBV15 and TRBJ2-7, with D perhaps TRBD1 or TRBD2 (6 bases each). This CDR3 comprises 16 residues. V lost 4 bases, J lost 1 base, and 17 bases lay in between. Germline CDR1 reads LNHNV; CDR2 reads YYDKDF (reference sequence). The CDR3 protein is CATSIRTGAGSYEQYF. CDR3 coding DNA: TGTGCCACCAGCATTCGTACGGGGGCGGGATCCTACGAGCAGTACTTC.

The chain carries TRBV5-4 and TRBJ1-1; possibly TRBD1 for D (5 bases). V was pared by 5 bases and J by 1 base, with 15 bases between. This CDR3 is built from 15 residues. CDR1 and CDR2 from the germline V gene are SGHNT and YYREEE (reference sequence). CDR3 protein: CASSPWRGSNTEAFF. The CDR3 DNA sequence: TGTGCCAGCAGTCCTTGGCGGGGGTCGAACACTGAAGCTTTCTTT. Complete variable domain (other parts from reference TRBV5-4 and TRBJ1-1): ETGVTQSPTHLIKTRGQQVTLRCSSQSGHNTVSWYQQALGQGPQFIFQYYREEENGRGNFPPRFSGLQFPNYSSELNVNALELDDSALYLCASSPWRGSNTEAFFGQGTRLTVV.

This clone was counted once. DNA of the CDR3: TGTGCCAGCAGCGCGCGACAGAACACTGAAGCTTTCTTT. Protein product: CASSARQNTEAFF. The gene calls are TRBV5-4 and TRBJ1-1; D gene ambiguous. The CDR3 is made up of 13 amino acids. Between the trimmed V and J ends, which lost 4 bases and 1 base, there was a span of 8 bases. Germline CDR1 reads SGHNT; CDR2 reads YYREEE (reference sequence).